Given below is one TCR beta chain in context. Its target is not known. A read error may produce the germline difference seen at one junction end. The data are from a study of T cell responses to AZD1222 COVID-19 vaccine. Study-level points and caveats: Researchers took repertoire samples only after the peak T cell response had come.

The method was immunoSEQ multiplex PCR; TCRdb's version includes in-frame clones alone and lacks a portion of them. The sample holds approximately 92,000 clones, 90% to 95% seen once. This CDR3 contains 12 residues. Germline lookup yields CDR1 SGHTA and CDR2 FQGNSA. Specimen: peripheral blood, collected on day 0 of AZD1222 vaccination. The chain joins TRBV7-2 to TRBJ1-1, with D hard to call. This sequence originates from an adult in good health. For the CDR3, the DNA is TGTGCCAGCGGCTTTAAATTAACTGAAGCTTTCTTT. Amino acids: CASGFKLTEAFF.